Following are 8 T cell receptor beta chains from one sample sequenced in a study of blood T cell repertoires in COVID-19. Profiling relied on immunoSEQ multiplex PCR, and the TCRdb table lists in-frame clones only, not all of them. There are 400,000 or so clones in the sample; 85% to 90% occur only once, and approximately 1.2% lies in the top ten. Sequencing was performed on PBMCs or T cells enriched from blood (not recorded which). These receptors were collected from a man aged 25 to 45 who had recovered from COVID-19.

The CDR3 region has the DNA TGTGCCATCAGTGATGGACAGTCCTATAATTCACCCCTCCACTTT. The encoded protein is CAISDGQSYNSPLHF. J is TRBJ1-6 and V is TRBV10-3; a possible D gene is TRBD1 (6 bases). Germline loops: CDR1 ENHRY, CDR2 SYGVKD. The CDR3 extends over 15 amino acids. The ends were cut back, 3 bases at V and 1 base at J, with 7 bases in the middle.

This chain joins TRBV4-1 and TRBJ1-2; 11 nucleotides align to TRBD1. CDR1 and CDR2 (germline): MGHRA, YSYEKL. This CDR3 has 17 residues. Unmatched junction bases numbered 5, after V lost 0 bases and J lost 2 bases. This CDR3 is CASSQDIGQGANYGYTF. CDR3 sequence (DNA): TGCGCCAGCAGCCAAGATATAGGACAGGGGGCCAACTATGGCTACACCTTC.

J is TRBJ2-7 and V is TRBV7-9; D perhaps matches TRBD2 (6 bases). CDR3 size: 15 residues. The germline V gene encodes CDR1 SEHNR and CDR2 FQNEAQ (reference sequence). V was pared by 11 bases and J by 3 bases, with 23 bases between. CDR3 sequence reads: CAVKRGGGIFYEQYF. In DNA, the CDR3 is TGTGCCGTGAAAAGGGGCGGAGGGATATTCTACGAGCAGTACTTC.

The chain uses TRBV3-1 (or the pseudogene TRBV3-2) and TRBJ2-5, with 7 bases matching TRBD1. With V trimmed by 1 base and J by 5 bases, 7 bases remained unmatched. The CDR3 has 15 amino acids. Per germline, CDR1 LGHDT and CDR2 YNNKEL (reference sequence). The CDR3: CASSQGTGNLETQYF. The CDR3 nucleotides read TGTGCCAGCAGCCAAGGGACAGGCAACTTGGAGACCCAGTACTTC.

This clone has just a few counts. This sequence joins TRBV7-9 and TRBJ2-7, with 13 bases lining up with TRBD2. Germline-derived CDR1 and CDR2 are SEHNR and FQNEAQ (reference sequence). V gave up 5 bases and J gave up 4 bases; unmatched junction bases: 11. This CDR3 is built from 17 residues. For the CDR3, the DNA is TGTGCCAGCAGCAAACCCAGAGGGACTAGCGGGACATACGAGCAGTACTTC. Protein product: CASSKPRGTSGTYEQYF.

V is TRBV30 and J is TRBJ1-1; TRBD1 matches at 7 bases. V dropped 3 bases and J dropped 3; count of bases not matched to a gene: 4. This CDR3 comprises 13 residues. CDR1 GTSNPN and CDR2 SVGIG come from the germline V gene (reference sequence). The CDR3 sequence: CAWRTQGDTEAFF. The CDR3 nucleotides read TGTGCCTGGAGAACTCAGGGGGACACTGAAGCTTTCTTT.

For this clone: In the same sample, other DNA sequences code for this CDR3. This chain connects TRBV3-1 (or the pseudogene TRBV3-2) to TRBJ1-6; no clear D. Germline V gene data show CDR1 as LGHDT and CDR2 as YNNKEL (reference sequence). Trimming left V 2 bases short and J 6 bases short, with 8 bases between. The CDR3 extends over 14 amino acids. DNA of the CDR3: TGTGCCAGCAGCCAAAATCAGGCTAATTCACCCCTCCACTTT. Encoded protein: CASSQNQANSPLHF.

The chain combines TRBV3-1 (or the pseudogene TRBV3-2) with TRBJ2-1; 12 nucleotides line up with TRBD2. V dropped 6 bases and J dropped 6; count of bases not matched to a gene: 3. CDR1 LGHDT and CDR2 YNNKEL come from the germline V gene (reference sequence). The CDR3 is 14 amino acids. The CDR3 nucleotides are TGTGCCAGCAGTGGGACTAGCGGGTCCAATGAGCAGTTCTTC. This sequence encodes CASSGTSGSNEQFF.